Described below is a single T cell receptor beta chain sequence and its context. What it recognizes is unknown. The CDR3 is made up of 15 amino acids. Trimming took 3 bases from V and 0 from J, leaving 11 bases between them. Germline V gives CDR1 LNHDA, CDR2 SQIVND (reference sequence). This entry belongs to a study of cytomegalovirus exposure and HLA in healthy donors. Study findings and constraints: Later analysis placed DRB1 highest and HLA-C lowest in TCR association rates, which differed by HLA locus.

13 Jbeta primers and 60 Vbeta primers were used for the PCR. Repertoires were generated with immunoSEQ multiplex PCR, while TCRdb's copy carries only in-frame clones and drops some. Among fewer than 120,000 clones listed, about three quarters were seen once. The TCR sequence derives from a woman aged 60-75 years in good health and CMV-seropositive. The sample comprised PBMCs. The chain combines TRBV19 with TRBJ2-5; perhaps TRBD2 as D (6 bases). The CDR3 loop is CASSMGGGDQETQYF. CDR3 in DNA: TGTGCCAGTAGTATGGGGGGTGGGGACCAAGAGACCCAGTACTTC. Full variable domain (missing parts from reference TRBV19 and TRBJ2-5): DGGITQSPKYLFRKEGQNVTLSCEQNLNHDAMYWYRQDPGQGLRLIYYSQIVNDFQKGDIAEGYSVSREKKESFPLTVTSAQKNPTAFYLCASSMGGGDQETQYFGPGTRLLVL.